The clone carrying this T cell receptor (beta chain) appeared a few times. Antigen unknown. This entry is derived from a study of PD-L1 blockade in urothelial cancer. Study overall: From 0 to 3 prior chemotherapy regimens had been given to the patients. A median of roughly 1,400 T cells was found per tumor sample.

Study findings and constraints: It was durable-benefit patients whose tumor-associated blood clones expanded more at 3 weeks.

The method was immunoSEQ multiplex PCR; TCRdb's version includes in-frame clones alone and lacks a portion of them. The table has 35,000 or so clones, just over 35% seen once; the top ten hold around 10%. V was clipped by 3 bases and J by 0 bases, with 9 bases between them. CDR3 length: 14 amino acids. Germline V CDR1 and CDR2: SGDLS, YYNGEE. V usage is TRBV9 and J usage is TRBJ1-1; possible D gene TRBD1, 5 bases. The TCR was taken from a man in his 60s with urothelial cancer. The material was tumor tissue, obtained before atezolizumab (anti-PD-L1) treatment. In DNA, the CDR3 is TGTGCCAGCAGCGGACAGTCGGTGAACACTGAAGCTTTCTTT. This gives the protein CASSGQSVNTEAFF.